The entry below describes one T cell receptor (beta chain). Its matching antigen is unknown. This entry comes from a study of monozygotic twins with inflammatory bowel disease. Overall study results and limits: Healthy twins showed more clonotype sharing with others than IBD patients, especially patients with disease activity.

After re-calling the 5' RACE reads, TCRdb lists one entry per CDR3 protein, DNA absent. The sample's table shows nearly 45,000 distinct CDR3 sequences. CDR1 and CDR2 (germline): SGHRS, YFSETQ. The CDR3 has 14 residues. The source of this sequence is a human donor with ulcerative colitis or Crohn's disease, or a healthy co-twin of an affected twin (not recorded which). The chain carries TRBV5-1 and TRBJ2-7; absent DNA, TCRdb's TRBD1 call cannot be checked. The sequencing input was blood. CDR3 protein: CASSEQGIDYEQYF.